The source of this T cell receptor beta chain is a study of shared clonotypes between healthy human individuals. This clone was seen a single time. Its antigen is unidentified. Overall study results and limits: Sequencing depth was expected to affect clonotype sharing among donors. Clonotypes that were shared across four donors made up around 4.6% of naive CD4 clonotypes.

The CDR3 sequence is 15 residues long. Germline CDR1 is SGHNT and CDR2 is YYREEE (reference sequence). The junction had 6 bases not matched to a gene; V was cut back by 2 bases and J by 5 bases. A CD45RA+ naive subset and a CD45RA-negative memory subset were split from CD4+ cells. Assay: immunoSEQ multiplex PCR; the TCRdb copy retains only in-frame clones and omits some. The sample has millions of clones; 95% are singletons. This clonotype originated in a man aged 18 to 30 in good health. The chain carries TRBV5-4 and TRBJ2-1, with 8 bases lining up with TRBD1. The sample taken for sequencing was naive CD4+ T cells sorted from blood. Documented subset: CD45RA+ positively selected. The CDR3 nucleotides read TGTGCCAGCAGCTTTATCAGGGGGCGCGACAATGAGCAGTTCTTC. Its translation: CASSFIRGRDNEQFF.